This T cell receptor beta chain was identified during a study of Graves' ophthalmopathy and Graves' hyperthyroidism. Overall study results and limits: Also, most clonotypes expanded in the thyroid above 0.001 frequency appeared in blood. The model forecast ophthalmopathy progression, reaching under 71% sensitivity and approximately 72% specificity.

This CDR3 has 13 residues. Trimming pared 3 bases from V and 8 bases from J, leaving 13 bases between. The germline gives CDR1 KGHSH, CDR2 LQKENI. Active ophthalmopathy (CAS at least 3, NOSPECS at least 4), lasting under 3 months. Pregnancy or lactation, uncontrolled infections and other autoimmune diseases were grounds for excluding patients. Of note for this clonotype: The antigen is not known.

The authors amplified TCR beta CDR3 regions from RNA transcripts. First-round RT-PCR relied on HTBI primers, and a second-round multiplex PCR came next. In TCRdb, the multiplex PCR reads were re-called with MiXCR into one record per CDR3 protein. The data hold almost 750,000 distinct CDR3 sequences, with 40% observed a single time. The clonotype was recovered from an adult man with Graves' ophthalmopathy. The V and J genes are TRBV18 and TRBJ1-2, with D possibly being TRBD1 (6 bases). The sequencing input was peripheral blood. Here the CDR3 reads CASSPGQSTGYTF. CDR3 bases: TGTGCCAGCTCACCTGGACAGTCGACGGGCTACACCTTC.